These 24 T cell receptor beta chains were all obtained from the same sample, sequenced in a study of T-cell reconstitution after alpha-beta-depleted transplantation in children (TCRdb year 2016). Receptors were amplified or captured by PCR. Sequencing was performed on an Illumina HiSeq 2500. Molecular barcoding was employed in the preparation of TCR libraries, with unique molecular identifiers being used to normalize TCRbeta repertoire quantification. Starting from the raw public reads, TCRdb applied fastp trimming at Q25, assembled clones with MiXCR and retained in-frame beta chains. Merged by CDR3 protein, the rows form single entries marked with the most common genes and DNA. The sample contains a few hundred thousand distinct CDR3 sequences, approximately 10% of them found a single time. Of the sample, about 2.3% falls within the top ten clones. The material sequenced was PBMCs from the stem cell graft donor, taken from the stem cell graft. These receptors all come from a human donor who donated a stem cell graft to a child with acute lymphoblastic leukemia.

The rearrangement uses TRBV7-3 and TRBJ2-1; 12 bases align to TRBD2. CDR3 length: 19 amino acids. Germline loops: CDR1 SGHTA, CDR2 FQGTGA. With V trimmed by 5 bases and J by 0 bases, 11 bases remained unmatched. CDR3 nucleotide sequence: TGTGCCAGCAGCCGGGCGATCGGACTAGCGGGAACCTCCTACAATGAGCAGTTCTTC. Encoded protein: CASSRAIGLAGTSYNEQFF.

The table lists this clonotype with a few counts. V gene TRBV2 combines with J gene TRBJ1-4, with D hard to call. The V end was cut by 7 bases, the J end by 8 bases, with 23 bases between. The CDR3 consists of 16 residues. CDR1 and CDR2 (germline): SNHLY, FYNNEI. The CDR3 DNA reads as TGTGCCAGCAAGCCACTAACCGGCGCGGGTGAGGAAAAACTGTTTTTT. It codes for CASKPLTGAGEEKLFF.

The V gene is TRBV12-3 or TRBV12-4, the J gene TRBJ1-4; the match to TRBD1 covers 8 bases. Losses at the gene ends were 6 bases for V and 2 bases for J; bases not matched to a gene: 20. The CDR3 runs 20 residues. The CDR3 region has the DNA TGTGCCAGCAGGCAAGGCCCAGGACAGGGCTTAGAATGGACTAATGAAAAACTGTTTTTT. Its translation: CASRQGPGQGLEWTNEKLFF.

The chain is built from TRBV7-2 and TRBJ2-1; 8 nucleotides line up with TRBD2. V lost 8 bases to trimming and J lost 4 bases; unmatched junction nucleotides: 13. The CDR3 length is 16 residues. CDR1 is SGHTA, CDR2 FQGNSA, per germline. The CDR3 is CASATHHSGGYNEQFF. CDR3 coding DNA: TGTGCCAGCGCCACACACCATTCGGGGGGGTACAATGAGCAGTTCTTC.

This clonotype was found a few times. The genes are TRBV24-1 and TRBJ2-1; D might be TRBD1 (6 bases). The CDR3 totals 16 residues. Germline loops: CDR1 KGHDR, CDR2 SFDVKD. The V gene lost 3 bases and the J gene lost 6 bases, with 17 bases spanning the gap. DNA of the CDR3: TGTGCCACCAGTGATCCCGACCGTCGAGGGGGCAATGAGCAGTTCTTC. As protein: CATSDPDRRGGNEQFF.

The table lists this clonotype with a few counts. The chain carries TRBV4-3 and TRBJ2-7, with 7 bases that match TRBD1. Trimming cost V 2 bases and J 3 bases; bases outside gene matches: 10. The germline V gene has CDR1 LGHNA and CDR2 YSLEER. The CDR3 totals 16 residues. The CDR3 region has the DNA TGCGCCAGCAGCCAAACCGACAGGGCCAAACGCTACGAGCAGTACTTC. Translating it yields CASSQTDRAKRYEQYF.

This clonotype appeared a few times. The V call is TRBV12-3 or TRBV12-4, the J call TRBJ2-1, with 9 positions matching TRBD1. J was trimmed by 6 bases and V by 8 bases; bases with no gene match: 5. This CDR3 is 13 amino acids long. CDR3 residues: CASETGGGNEQFF. For the CDR3, the DNA is TGTGCCAGCGAAACAGGGGGCGGCAATGAGCAGTTCTTC.

This clonotype was picked up a small number of times. This sequence joins TRBV6-1 and TRBJ2-2; TRBD2 aligns across 14 bases. Germline V gene data show CDR1 as MNHNS and CDR2 as SASEGT. The V gene end was trimmed by 6 bases and the J gene end by 1 base; junction bases not matched to a gene: 4. The CDR3 is 17 amino acids. CDR3 sequence (DNA): TGTGCCAGCAGCCGCGGACTAGCGGGAGGGAACACCGGGGAGCTGTTTTTT. Its protein is CASSRGLAGGNTGELFF.

This chain links TRBV7-2 with TRBJ2-7; no clear D gene. In germline, CDR1 is SGHTA, CDR2 FQGNSA. This CDR3 is built from 16 residues. Trimming took 1 base from V and 0 from J, leaving 13 bases between them. The CDR3 coding sequence is TGTGCCAGCAGCTTAGACGCGCGTCAGAGCTCCTACGAGCAGTACTTC. Residues: CASSLDARQSSYEQYF.

J is TRBJ2-1 and V is TRBV6-1; D is unresolved. The CDR3 has 12 amino acids. V was cut by 5 bases and J by 9 bases, with 11 bases left in between. CDR1 MNHNS and CDR2 SASEGT come from the germline V gene. The CDR3 bases are TGTGCCAGCAGTACAAGGGTTGGTGAGCAGTTCTTC. Translated, it gives CASSTRVGEQFF.

This clonotype was counted between two and nine times. The chain joins TRBV24-1 to TRBJ2-1, with a tentative D call TRBD2 (5 bases). In germline, CDR1 is KGHDR, CDR2 SFDVKD. The V end lost 4 bases, the J end lost 3 bases, and 15 bases lay between the germline ends. The CDR3 has 16 amino acids. CDR3 residues: CATSDRSAPVYNEQFF. CDR3 in DNA: TGTGCCACCAGTGACCGTAGCGCCCCGGTCTACAATGAGCAGTTCTTC.

This clonotype came up a few times. The V gene is TRBV5-1, the J gene TRBJ2-7, with 9 bases aligning to TRBD1. CDR1 is SGHRS, CDR2 YFSETQ, per germline. The CDR3 loop spans 15 amino acids. The V gene end was trimmed by 0 bases and the J gene end by 3 bases; junction bases not matched to a gene: 4. The CDR3 DNA sequence: TGCGCCAGCAGCTTGGGGGGACAGGGTCTCTACGAGCAGTACTTC. It specifies CASSLGGQGLYEQYF. Combining the CDR3 with reference TRBV5-1 and TRBJ2-7 gives the whole variable domain KAGVTQTPRYLIKTRGQQVTLSCSPISGHRSVSWYQQTPGQGLQFLFEYFSETQRNKGNFPGRFSGRQFSNSRSEMNVSTLELGDSALYLCASSLGGQGLYEQYFGPGTRLTVT.

This clonotype was seen a handful of times. The chain is built from TRBV6-2 or TRBV6-3 and TRBJ2-1; 16 bases agree with TRBD2. The germline CDR1 and CDR2 sequences are MNHEY and SVGEGT. The V gene end was trimmed by 6 bases and the J gene end by 6 bases; junction bases not matched to a gene: 8. This CDR3 comprises 17 residues. The CDR3, as DNA: TGTGCCAGCAGGCGGGGACTAGCGGGAGGGCCGGGCAATGAGCAGTTCTTC. This gives the protein CASRRGLAGGPGNEQFF.

This clonotype was detected many times. The chain recombines TRBV5-8 with TRBJ2-3, with 11 bases fitting TRBD1. CDR3 length: 15 residues. The germline V gene encodes CDR1 SGHTS and CDR2 YDEGEE. V shed 0 bases and J 5 bases; nucleotides not matched to a gene: 2. The CDR3 sequence is CASSLGTGGVDTQYF. CDR3 coding DNA: TGTGCCAGCAGCTTGGGGACAGGGGGCGTAGATACGCAGTATTTT. Full variable domain (outside the CDR3, taken from reference TRBV5-8 and TRBJ2-3): EAGVTQSPTHLIKTRGQQATLRCSPISGHTSVYWYQQALGLGLQFLLWYDEGEERNRGNFPPRFSGRQFPNYSSELNVNALELEDSALYLCASSLGTGGVDTQYFGPGTRLTVL.

This clonotype was observed a few times. In DNA, the CDR3 is TGTGCCAGCAGCGTAGCCCCAGCGGGAAGTGAGGTGGATGAGCAGTTCTTC. Translated: CASSVAPAGSEVDEQFF. The chain uses TRBV9 and TRBJ2-1; 7 bases fit TRBD2. This CDR3 region has 17 residues. Per germline, CDR1 SGDLS and CDR2 YYNGEE. J gave up 8 bases and V 0 bases, and 14 bases lay outside the gene matches. Based on the CDR3 plus reference TRBV9 and TRBJ2-1, the full variable domain is DSGVTQTPKHLITATGQRVTLRCSPRSGDLSVYWYQQSLDQGLQFLIQYYNGEERAKGNILERFSAQQFPDLHSELNLSSLELGDSALYFCASSVAPAGSEVDEQFFGPGTRLTVL.

The table lists this clonotype with a few counts. CDR3 bases: TGTGCCAGCAGTCCACCGGGACAGGGGGAAGCTTTCTTT. It yields the protein CASSPPGQGEAFF. V is TRBV12-3 or TRBV12-4 and J is TRBJ1-1, with TRBD1 matching 10 bases. V lost 5 bases to trimming and J lost 8 bases; unmatched junction nucleotides: 5. The CDR3 sequence is 13 residues long.

This clonotype has a handful of counts. This chain joins TRBV5-1 and TRBJ2-1, with TRBD1 matching 7 bases. V shed 0 bases, J shed 8 bases, and the junction held 8 bases outside the gene matches. The CDR3 contains 15 residues. Germline values: CDR1 SGHRS, CDR2 YFSETQ. CDR3 sequence reads: CASSLERGRFDEQFF. CDR3 in DNA: TGCGCCAGCAGCTTGGAAAGGGGGCGATTCGATGAGCAGTTCTTC.

The rearrangement uses TRBV12-3 or TRBV12-4 and TRBJ2-7, with a tentative D call TRBD1 (6 bases). The CDR3 sequence is 15 residues long. V was trimmed by 6 bases and J by 3 bases, leaving 18 bases between them. The CDR3 loop reads CASSLRTENFYEQYF. The CDR3 DNA reads as TGTGCCAGCAGCCTCCGGACAGAGAATTTCTACGAGCAGTACTTC.

In this sample, this clonotype turned up many times. DNA of the CDR3: TGTGCCAGCAGCTCGGACGGAAATCCCTACGAGCAGTACTTC. Amino acids: CASSSDGNPYEQYF. The chain links TRBV7-9 to TRBJ2-7; D is ambiguous. V was cut by 4 bases and J by 2 bases, with 12 bases left in between. CDR3 length equals 14 residues. The germline CDR1 and CDR2 sequences are SEHNR and FQNEAQ (reference sequence).

This clonotype was observed a few times. The chain uses TRBV7-8 and TRBJ1-6; 8 bases map to TRBD1. Germline V gene lookup returns CDR1 SGHVS and CDR2 FQNEAQ. V lost 5 bases and J lost 5; bases outside the gene matches: 5. The CDR3 length is 15 residues. The CDR3 sequence: CASSPGTGHNSPLHF. The CDR3 DNA sequence: TGTGCCAGCAGCCCCGGGACAGGACATAATTCACCCCTCCACTTT. The full variable domain, with the rest looked up from reference TRBV7-8 and TRBJ1-6, is GAGVSQSPRYKVAKRGQDVALRCDPISGHVSLFWYQQALGQGPEFLTYFQNEAQLDKSGLPSDRFFAERPEGSVSTLKIQRTQQEDSAVYLCASSPGTGHNSPLHFGNGTRLTVT.

This clonotype showed up many times. The chain uses TRBV12-3 or TRBV12-4 and TRBJ2-7; weak D call: TRBD1 (5 bases). V shed 2 bases and J shed 2 bases, with 7 bases lying between them. The CDR3 runs to 13 residues. The CDR3 nucleotides are TGTGCCAGCAGTTTAAAAGGGGCCTACGAGCAGTACTTC. Residues: CASSLKGAYEQYF.

This clonotype was observed many times. The CDR3 spells CASSLSPGHTIYEQYF. The CDR3, as DNA: TGTGCCAGCAGTTTATCCCCGGGACATACCATCTACGAGCAGTACTTC. The genes are TRBV28 and TRBJ2-7; a weak D match, TRBD1 (6 bases). CDR1 and CDR2 (germline): MDHEN, SYDVKM. Trimming removed 1 base at V and 3 bases at J, with 16 bases between. The CDR3 contains 16 residues.

The rearrangement joins TRBV7-2 to TRBJ2-7, with TRBD1 as a possible D gene (6 bases). Germline loops: CDR1 SGHTA, CDR2 FQGNSA. Trimming took 2 bases from V and 3 from J, leaving 14 bases between them. The CDR3 consists of 15 residues. Here the CDR3 reads CASSLKGEGGYEQYF. In nucleotides, the CDR3 is TGTGCCAGCAGCTTAAAGGGGGAAGGCGGCTACGAGCAGTACTTC.

This rearrangement joins TRBV29-1 to TRBJ2-1, with D uncertain. Germline CDR1 is SQVTM and CDR2 is ANQGSEA. This CDR3 is 17 amino acids long. The V gene lost 0 bases and the J gene lost 8 bases, with 23 bases spanning the gap. CDR3 DNA: TGCAGCGTTGAAGATCCCGTGGAAATTGCCCGGGCCGATGAGCAGTTCTTC. It encodes CSVEDPVEIARADEQFF.